This T cell receptor (beta chain) was sequenced in a study of blood T cell repertoires in COVID-19. The wider study: COVID-19 samples, acute and convalescent, were from the United States, Italy and Spain. Sample material is recorded as cDNA or gDNA derived from T cells, B-cell-depleted T cells, or PBMCs.

V lost 7 bases and J 4 bases, leaving 19 bases between the germline ends. The CDR3 covers 15 residues. The V gene's germline CDR1 is LNHDA and CDR2 SQIVND (reference sequence). Original processing methods: By means of reference gene primer amplification, nucleated cell counts were estimated. Profiling relied on immunoSEQ multiplex PCR, and the TCRdb table lists in-frame clones only, not all of them. V and J calls and clone size are as listed in that table; D and trimming were resolved from the DNA. The sample has 110,000 to 150,000 clones; over 75% are singletons. This clonotype originated in a human donor in a cohort sampled during active COVID-19. The chain uses TRBV19 and TRBJ1-2; D possibly corresponds to TRBD1 (5 bases). Input material: peripheral blood. For the CDR3, the DNA is TGTGCCAGTATTCAAGGGGCCGAAAGTCTCTATGGCTACACCTTC. Its protein is CASIQGAESLYGYTF.